This T cell receptor (beta chain) originates from a study of shared clonotypes between healthy human individuals. Study information: The plates for each donor numbered three CD4 naive, three CD4 memory, two CD8 naive and one CD8 memory. Study-level findings and limits: Researchers sampled blood only, noting tissue repertoires likely differ. With several donors compared, 4% to 5% of naive CD4 clonotypes were shared. Sequencing depth was predicted to influence how clonotypes are shared among donors.

Germline assignment: CDR1 LNHDA and CDR2 SQIVND (reference sequence). This CDR3 is 18 amino acids long. V lost 3 bases, J lost 0 bases, and 20 bases lay in between. TCRdb's copy holds only in-frame clones and misses some; the assay was immunoSEQ multiplex PCR. This repertoire shows 2 million to 3 million clones, 90% to 95% found once; its top ten account for more than 0.35%. As concerns this clone: Its antigen remains unknown.

J is TRBJ1-1 and V is TRBV19, with no clear D. The specimen sequenced was naive CD4+ T cells from PBMCs. Subset here: CD45RA+ positively selected. The clonotype originates from a man younger than 35 in good health. Some clones in this sample may be carry-over from other donors' samples. CDR3 amino acids: CASSIGYKSVGMNTEAFF. DNA of the CDR3: TGTGCCAGTAGTATTGGCTATAAGTCAGTCGGAATGAACACTGAAGCTTTCTTT.